Sequencing of this TCR beta chain was carried out in a study of blood T cells in healthy people across ages. A sample-barcoded 5' primer and a J-beta primer mix were used in a second PCR of roughly 6 to 11 cycles. TCRdb analysed the 5' RACE reads with MiXCR anew, one entry per CDR3 protein. The table includes fewer than 2 million distinct CDR3 sequences, 35% to 50% detected once. The receptor was derived from a human donor in good health. The sample taken for sequencing was blood.

The CDR3 loop reads CASSQMGQSGYTF. CDR3 DNA sequence: TGTGCCAGCAGCCAAATGGGACAGTCAGGCTACACCTTC. The chain couples TRBV4-2 to TRBJ1-2, with 7 bases identical to TRBD1. Germline CDR1 and CDR2: LGHNA and YNFKEQ. The CDR3 has 13 residues. After removal of 2 bases from V and 8 bases from J, the junction contained 5 bases not matched to a gene.